This T cell receptor (beta chain) was observed in a study of T cell changes during pregnancy in multiple sclerosis. This CDR3 has 16 amino acids. V lost 5 bases to trimming and J lost 7 bases; unmatched junction nucleotides: 8. CDR1 is LNHNV and CDR2 is YYDKDF in the germline V gene (reference sequence). Method: immunoSEQ multiplex PCR; TCRdb's copy keeps in-frame clones and lacks some. The repertoire holds about 85,000 clones, about nine tenths seen once, with roughly 2.5% in the top ten. The chain has TRBV15 and TRBJ2-1; 13 bases are a match to TRBD2. This sequence was found in a female donor with multiple sclerosis, enrolled in a pregnancy study. Sequencing was performed on peripheral blood, taken in the first trimester of pregnancy. The CDR3 protein is CATSGGLAGFVNEQFF. CDR3 in DNA: TGTGCCACCAGCGGGGGACTAGCGGGGTTTGTGAATGAGCAGTTCTTC.